The following is a T cell receptor beta chain sequence with its context. Its antigen is currently unknown. This sample was included in a study of cytomegalovirus exposure and HLA in healthy donors. Notes on the study in general: A later analysis found that most CMV-associated TCR beta chains appeared HLA-restricted.

The CDR3 extends over 15 amino acids. J gave up 2 bases and V 0 bases, and 1 base lay outside the gene matches. Per germline, CDR1 ENHRY and CDR2 SYGVKD. A multiplex PCR was run with 60 Vbeta primers and 13 Jbeta primers. Profiling relied on immunoSEQ multiplex PCR, and the TCRdb table lists in-frame clones only, not all of them. Of 90,000 to 110,000 clones listed, around 70% were seen once; the top ten hold under 6.5%. Source material: PBMCs. This rearrangement joins TRBV10-3 to TRBJ2-1; 7 bases match TRBD2. This sequence was found in an older woman in good health and CMV-seropositive. Here the CDR3 reads CAISESGLTYNEQFF. The CDR3 coding sequence is TGTGCCATCAGTGAGTCGGGACTAACCTACAATGAGCAGTTCTTC.